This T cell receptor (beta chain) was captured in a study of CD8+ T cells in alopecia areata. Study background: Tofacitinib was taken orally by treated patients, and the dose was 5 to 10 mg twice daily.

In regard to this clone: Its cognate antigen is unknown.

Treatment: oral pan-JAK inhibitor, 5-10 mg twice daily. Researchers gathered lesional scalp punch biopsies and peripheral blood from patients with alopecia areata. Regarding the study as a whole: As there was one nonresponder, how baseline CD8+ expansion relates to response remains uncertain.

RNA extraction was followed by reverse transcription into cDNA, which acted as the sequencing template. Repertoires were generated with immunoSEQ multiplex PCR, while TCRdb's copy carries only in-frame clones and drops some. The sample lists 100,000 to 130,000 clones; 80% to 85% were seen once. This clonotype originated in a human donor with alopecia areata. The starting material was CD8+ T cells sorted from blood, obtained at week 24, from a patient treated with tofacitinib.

Written as DNA, the CDR3 is TGTGCCAGCAGCCCCAAGACCGGGACGGGCTACGAGCAGTACTTC. Amino acid sequence: CASSPKTGTGYEQYF. The chain is built from TRBV7-9 and TRBJ2-7; D is perhaps TRBD1 or TRBD2 (5 bases each). Trimming took 5 bases from V and 3 from J, leaving 17 bases between them. This CDR3 is 15 amino acids long. Germline V gives CDR1 SEHNR, CDR2 FQNEAQ (reference sequence).